This T cell receptor beta chain was sequenced in a study of control samples from healthy donors and cancer patients. This clone has only a few counts. The germline V and J ends were trimmed by 2 bases and 4 bases, with 10 bases remaining between them. The CDR3 contains 14 residues. Germline assignment: CDR1 MRHNA and CDR2 SNTAGT. Assay: immunoSEQ multiplex PCR; the TCRdb copy retains only in-frame clones and omits some. The sample includes 75,000 to 95,000 clones, 85% to 95% seen only once; the top ten take about 1.5%. The chain has TRBV6-4 and TRBJ2-3; weak D call: TRBD1 (5 bases). The sequence derives from a woman aged 25 to 39 in good health. What was sequenced was blood. CDR3 sequence (DNA): TGTGCCAGCAGTGACAGGGGTGGCGCAGATACGCAGTATTTT. It encodes CASSDRGGADTQYF.